One and the same sample provided the 17 T cell receptor beta chains below, sequenced in a study of blood T cell repertoires in COVID-19. Sequencing used immunoSEQ multiplex PCR; TCRdb keeps in-frame clones, though not all of them. This sample has about 130,000 clones, with more than 85% found just once. Sequencing was performed on peripheral blood. Receptors originate from a man aged 55 to 70 with active or convalescent COVID-19.

V and J are TRBV9 and TRBJ2-2; 7 bases line up with TRBD1. CDR3 size: 16 residues. Per germline, CDR1 SGDLS and CDR2 YYNGEE. The trim removed 0 bases at V and 7 bases at J, leaving 9 bases unmatched. CDR3 bases: TGTGCCAGCAGCGTAGGGCTGACAGGGCGCGTCGGGGAGCTGTTTTTT. Translated, it gives CASSVGLTGRVGELFF.

This clone was counted between two and nine times. The V call is TRBV7-2, the J call TRBJ2-1, with 10 bases that match TRBD2. The trim removed 2 bases at V and 7 bases at J, leaving 5 bases unmatched. CDR1 and CDR2 from the germline V gene are SGHTA and FQGNSA. This CDR3 is 15 amino acids long. The CDR3 DNA is TGTGCCAGCAGCTTACAAGCGGGAGGGGGAAATGAGCAGTTCTTC. Its protein is CASSLQAGGGNEQFF.

The chain carries TRBV6-5 and TRBJ2-7; 7 bases are a match to TRBD1. J lost 3 bases, V lost 4 bases, and 9 bases had no gene match. CDR1 and CDR2 (germline): MNHEY, SVGAGI. CDR3 length: 15 residues. Here the CDR3 reads CASSLRDRAGYEQYF. CDR3 sequence (DNA): TGTGCCAGCAGTTTGCGAGACAGGGCGGGCTACGAGCAGTACTTC.

This sequence joins TRBV10-3 and TRBJ1-2; 7 positions agree with TRBD1. The length of the CDR3 is 14 residues. V shed 5 bases and J 4 bases; nucleotides not matched to a gene: 7. CDR1 is ENHRY and CDR2 is SYGVKD in the germline V gene. As DNA, the CDR3 is TGTGCCATCAGTACCGGGACAGTCCCCTATGGCTACACCTTC. Translation: CAISTGTVPYGYTF.

This clone was observed a handful of times. J is TRBJ1-1 and V is TRBV15; maybe TRBD1 (5 bases). This CDR3 contains 17 residues. Germline CDR1 LNHNV, CDR2 YYDKDF (reference sequence). V was trimmed by 1 base and J by 6 bases, leaving 21 bases between them. The CDR3 sequence is CATSRGGVGGGEAEAFF. The CDR3 coding sequence is TGTGCCACCAGCAGAGGTGGAGTGGGCGGGGGAGAGGCTGAAGCTTTCTTT.

This chain connects TRBV7-2 to TRBJ1-2; 7 nucleotides align to TRBD1. CDR3 length: 15 residues. Trimming removed 1 base from V and 2 bases from J; junction bases left unmatched: 4. The germline gives CDR1 SGHTA, CDR2 FQGNSA. The CDR3 spells CASSLVGRGNYGYTF. CDR3 DNA sequence: TGTGCCAGCAGCTTAGTTGGCAGGGGGAACTATGGCTACACCTTC.

This clone has more than one count but fewer than ten. The chain is built from TRBV5-5 and TRBJ1-6; maybe TRBD1 (6 bases). The ends were cut back, 0 bases at V and 5 bases at J, with 9 bases in the middle. Germline V gene sequence: CDR1 SGHKS, CDR2 YYEKEE (reference sequence). The CDR3 consists of 15 residues. DNA of the CDR3: TGTGCCAGCAGCTTGGTTACAGGGAATAATTCACCCCTCCACTTT. This codes for CASSLVTGNNSPLHF.

CDR3 bases: TGTGCCAGCAGCTTCGATTCGGCGGGAGAGTACAATGAGCAGTTCTTC. This encodes CASSFDSAGEYNEQFF. J is TRBJ2-1 and V is TRBV5-5; TRBD2 aligns across 7 bases. The germline V gene encodes CDR1 SGHKS and CDR2 YYEKEE (reference sequence). The CDR3 is 16 residues long. The trim removed 2 bases at V and 4 bases at J, leaving 9 bases unmatched.

The chain uses TRBV2 and TRBJ2-3, with TRBD2 matching over 13 bases. This CDR3 has 15 residues. V gave up 5 bases and J gave up 8 bases; unmatched junction bases: 7. Looked up from germline, CDR1 is SNHLY and CDR2 is FYNNEI. The CDR3 reads CASSSGLAGEGTQYF. The CDR3 bases are TGTGCCAGCAGTTCCGGACTAGCGGGGGAGGGTACGCAGTATTTT.

The V gene is TRBV28, the J gene TRBJ1-5; TRBD1 matches 7 bases. This CDR3 is 17 amino acids long. CDR1 and CDR2 (germline): MDHEN, SYDVKM. Unmatched junction bases numbered 7, after V lost 2 bases and J lost 0 bases. The CDR3 here is CASSLRDSRYSNQPQHF. The CDR3 nucleotides read TGTGCCAGCAGTTTACGGGACAGCCGTTATAGCAATCAGCCCCAGCATTTT.

The gene calls are TRBV12-3 or TRBV12-4 and TRBJ2-1; D ambiguous. The length of the CDR3 is 13 residues. V shed 1 base and J shed 8 bases, with 9 bases lying between them. The CDR3 region has the DNA TGTGCCAGCAGTTTAGTTCTAGTCCATGAGCAGTTCTTC. Protein: CASSLVLVHEQFF.

The CDR3 bases are TGTGCCAGCAGCTACCCGACAGGGGGCTCAAAAAACATTCAGTACTTC. Protein: CASSYPTGGSKNIQYF. The chain is built from TRBV5-4 and TRBJ2-4, with 10 bases matching TRBD1. Germline loops: CDR1 SGHNT, CDR2 YYREEE (reference sequence). CDR3 size: 16 residues. Trimming took 3 bases from V and 4 from J; bases not matched to a gene: 7.

The V gene is TRBV10-3, the J gene TRBJ2-3, with D possibly being TRBD1 (6 bases). Per germline, CDR1 ENHRY and CDR2 SYGVKD. V shed 1 base and J shed 3 bases, with 8 bases lying between them. This CDR3 is built from 14 residues. This chain's CDR3 is CAISEYTGTDTQYF. The CDR3 DNA sequence: TGTGCCATCAGTGAGTACACAGGGACAGATACGCAGTATTTT.

The chain couples TRBV7-2 to TRBJ2-5; a possible D gene is TRBD2 (6 bases). CDR3 length equals 14 residues. The ends were cut back, 6 bases at V and 5 bases at J, with 16 bases in the middle. Germline V gene data show CDR1 as SGHTA and CDR2 as FQGNSA. CDR3 nucleotides: TGTGCCAGCAGAACGGGAGCGGTTTCGGAGACCCAGTACTTC. This sequence encodes CASRTGAVSETQYF.

This clone occurred a few times. At the DNA level, this CDR3 is encoded by other sequences in the same sample as well. V is TRBV30 and J is TRBJ1-2; D is unclear. The CDR3 runs 12 residues. V was clipped by 0 bases and J by 8 bases, with 10 bases between them. In germline, CDR1 is GTSNPN, CDR2 SVGIG (reference sequence). The CDR3: CAWSVPPGGYTF. CDR3 nucleotides: TGTGCCTGGAGTGTACCTCCGGGAGGCTACACCTTC.

DNA of the CDR3: TGCGCCAGCAGCTCGGGACAGAGGAACACTGAAGCTTTCTTT. It codes for CASSSGQRNTEAFF. The V gene is TRBV5-1, the J gene TRBJ1-1, with 7 positions matching TRBD1. V lost 3 bases to trimming and J lost 1 base; unmatched junction nucleotides: 3. CDR1 SGHRS and CDR2 YFSETQ come from the germline V gene. CDR3 length: 14 residues.

The sample holds one count of this clone. This chain connects TRBV7-2 to TRBJ1-3; 7 nucleotides agree with TRBD1. Losses at the gene ends were 5 bases for V and 4 bases for J; bases not matched to a gene: 8. Germline V gives CDR1 SGHTA, CDR2 FQGNSA. This CDR3 is 15 amino acids long. CDR3 DNA: TGTGCCAGCAGCCTACGGACAGGCGCGGGAAACACCATATATTTT. It is translated as CASSLRTGAGNTIYF.